This T cell receptor (beta chain) was profiled in a study of shared clonotypes between healthy human individuals. Findings of the study overall: Exclusively blood specimens were collected; tissue repertoires likely differ.

Measured with immunoSEQ multiplex PCR; TCRdb has only the in-frame clones, and not every one. Of more than 1.2 million clones detected, 98% to 99% appear once; the ten largest clones hold about 0.34%. Worth noting for this clone: Its cognate antigen is unknown.

The CDR3 loop spans 13 amino acids. In germline, CDR1 is SGHDN, CDR2 FVKESK. V was trimmed by 3 bases and J by 5 bases, leaving 10 bases between them. This chain joins TRBV14 and TRBJ1-2, with a weak D call TRBD1 (5 bases). The clonotype was recovered from a man aged 25-45 years in good health. The sample consisted of naive CD4+ T cells sorted from blood. Subset described: CD45RA+ positively selected. The CDR3: CASSQSRAYGYTF. The CDR3 bases are TGTGCCAGCAGCCAGAGCAGGGCATATGGCTACACCTTC.